This T cell receptor (beta chain) was observed in a study of chemoradiotherapy in HPV16-positive cancers. Study-wide context: Functional T-cell assays on a couple of HPV16-positive patients' cells defined candidate HPV-specific clones and common TCR motifs.

About this clone: The antigen is not known.

General study points: In HPV16-positive patients, HPV-responsive T-cell expansion tracked better recurrence-free survival. During treatment, candidate HPV-specific clones and E7-related motifs expanded in tumor.

Repeated repertoire sampling spanned the course of chemoradiotherapy. TCRdb keeps only in-frame clones here, not all; method: immunoSEQ multiplex PCR. In the table there are about 12,000 clones, around 82% of which are singletons. The length of the CDR3 is 14 residues. Per the germline V gene, CDR1 is SGHRS and CDR2 is YFSETQ. V lost 6 bases and J lost 2, with 13 bases in between. The TCR sequence derives from a human donor with HPV-associated anogenital cancer. The gene calls are TRBV5-1 and TRBJ2-3, with a possible D match to TRBD2 (6 bases). This specimen was acquired from a patient who underwent chemoradiotherapy. CDR3 in amino acids: CASTSGGITDTQYF. The CDR3 bases are TGCGCCAGCACCTCTGGGGGGATCACAGATACGCAGTATTTT.